This TCR beta chain was found in a study of breast tumors, draining lymph nodes, adjacent tissues (dated by TCRdb to 2015 to 2016). For the wider study: TCR beta repertoires were compared across tumor, adjacent nontumor tissue and axillary lymph nodes obtained from breast cancer patients. The study aimed to assess the relationships and possible T-cell exchange between tumor, surrounding tissue and draining lymph node repertoires in human breast cancer. What the work shows at the level of the full study, not this receptor alone: Tumor T-cell repertoires showed less diversity than lymph node repertoires and more diversity than nontumor tissue repertoires, and tumor T-cell repertoires showed preferential V and J gene usage. A scenario in which most tumor T cells derive from the lymph node and then expand within tumor tissue was judged to be consistent with the data. Tumor and nontumor tissue repertoires were found to be significantly more similar in luminal-like than in basal-like breast cancer. The study presented the conclusion that tumor T cells originate in lymph nodes as consistent with a hypothesis, not as something directly demonstrated.

This clonotype appeared many times. The clone's antigen remains unknown. No clone much larger than this one lies a single base away; base qualities are absent. The CDR3 starts with the cysteine, ends with the phenylalanine, and has 14 residues. Left in the record is the CDR3 DNA by itself, 42 bases read in frame from the first base. The germline V gene (reference sequence) gives CDR1 as DFQATT and CDR2 as SNEGSKA. Clipping removes 3 bases from V and 0 bases from J, with 4 as the unmatched junction base count. Lymph node samples came from the axillary draining lymph nodes of breast cancer patients. Sequenced using an Illumina HiSeq 2000. TCR beta chain libraries were generated through multiplex PCR amplification. High-throughput sequencing was used to analyze the amplified TCR beta chain products. TCRdb itself trimmed the public reads at Q25 with fastp, ran MiXCR and retained productive beta chains. Rows with a matching CDR3 protein are joined into one entry that keeps the most common DNA and genes. Across this sample there are around 230,000 distinct CDR3 sequences, with approximately 30% seen only once. The ten most abundant clones make up 1.4% of the sample.

The sample consisted of axillary lymph node tissue. The sequence links TRBV20-1 to TRBJ1-2; 7 bases in the middle match TRBD1. This clonotype was obtained from a female donor with breast cancer. Some clones in this sample may be carry-over from other donors' samples. The CDR3 in this case is CSARLQGPNYGYTF. The nucleotides are TGCAGTGCTAGGCTACAGGGGCCTAACTATGGCTACACCTTC.